A selection of T cell receptor beta chains follows, all from one sample in a study of T cells in Graves' hyperthyroidism and ophthalmopathy. TCRdb redid the calling of the multiplex PCR reads with MiXCR, one entry per CDR3 protein. Of 480,000 or so distinct CDR3 sequences in the sample, 35% to 50% were seen once. Sequencing input: peripheral blood or thyroid tissue (not recorded which). The receptors originated from an adult woman with Graves' disease, either hyperthyroidism or ophthalmopathy (not recorded which). CDR3s include the opening cysteine and the closing phenylalanine or tryptophan. Each record gives: CDR3 DNA, CDR3 protein, D gene, J gene, V gene, clone size. D genes are given only for firm matches. Some rows mark clone size as missing; the rest say once, few, many or name a class of expanded clone.

DNA: TGTGCCAGCTCACCGCAGGGACTCTCCTACGAGCAGTACTTC
CDR3: CASSPQGLSYEQYF
D: -
J: TRBJ2-7
V: TRBV7-9
size: few

DNA: TGTGCCAGCAGTGCTAGAGGACGGGGGTTGGAGACCCAGTACTTC
CDR3: CASSARGRGLETQYF
D: -
J: TRBJ2-5
V: TRBV2
size: -

DNA: TGCAGTGCTAGGGGCGATGGGGGCAAAGCTTTCTTT
CDR3: CSARGDGGKAFF
D: -
J: TRBJ1-1
V: TRBV20-1
size: -

DNA: TGTGCTAGCAGCTCCCTCGGGGGGTCCAAAGAGACCCAGTACTTC
CDR3: CASSSLGGSKETQYF
D: TRBD2
J: TRBJ2-5
V: TRBV7-7
size: -

DNA: TGTGCCAGCAGCGTAGATGAGGACGGAAACTATAATTCACCCCTCCACTTT
CDR3: CASSVDEDGNYNSPLHF
D: -
J: TRBJ1-6
V: TRBV9
size: -

DNA: TGTGCTAGCCCATCGGGGCAGCCCCAGCATTTT
CDR3: CASPSGQPQHF
D: -
J: TRBJ1-5
V: TRBV7-2
size: -

DNA: TGTGCCAGCAGCCACCGGGACAGTCTTGCCTACGAGCAGTACTTC
CDR3: CASSHRDSLAYEQYF
D: TRBD1
J: TRBJ2-7
V: TRBV7-3
size: -

DNA: TGTGCCAGCAGTGGACTAGCTTATTCACCCCTCCACTTT
CDR3: CASSGLAYSPLHF
D: -
J: TRBJ1-6
V: TRBV25-1
size: few

DNA: TGCAGTGCTAGAGGGCAGGGGGCTCTTGGCTACACCTTC
CDR3: CSARGQGALGYTF
D: TRBD1
J: TRBJ1-2
V: TRBV20-1
size: many

DNA: TGTGCCAGCAGCCAACGGGACAGATTTTCCTATGGCTACACCTTC
CDR3: CASSQRDRFSYGYTF
D: TRBD1
J: TRBJ1-2
V: TRBV5-1
size: many

DNA: TGTGCCAGCAGCTACAGGGCCGGGACTCAGCCCCAGCATTTT
CDR3: CASSYRAGTQPQHF
D: -
J: TRBJ1-5
V: TRBV7-8
size: many

DNA: TGCAGCGTTGACCGAGGATACGGCACTGAAGCTTTCTTT
CDR3: CSVDRGYGTEAFF
D: -
J: TRBJ1-1
V: TRBV29-1
size: -

DNA: TGTGCCACCTCTCGCAGGGACGGGGAGCTGTTTTTT
CDR3: CATSRRDGELFF
D: -
J: TRBJ2-2
V: TRBV2
size: many

DNA: TGCGCCAGCAGTGAGAGGGTGAACACCATATATTTT
CDR3: CASSERVNTIYF
D: -
J: TRBJ1-3
V: TRBV10-2
size: -

DNA: TGTGCCATAAGAAAGGGTCCAGGGGACACTGAAGCTTTCTTT
CDR3: CAIRKGPGDTEAFF
D: -
J: TRBJ1-1
V: TRBV19
size: -

DNA: TGTGCCAGCAGTGTTTGGTCAACTAATGAAAAACTGTTTTTT
CDR3: CASSVWSTNEKLFF
D: -
J: TRBJ1-4
V: TRBV2
size: many

DNA: TGTGCCAGCAGCGCCAGGGGCGTCGGCTCCTACGAGCAGTACTTC
CDR3: CASSARGVGSYEQYF
D: -
J: TRBJ2-7
V: TRBV7-8
size: many

DNA: TGCAGCGTTAGACAGGGGGGGATCACCGGGGAGCTGTTTTTT
CDR3: CSVRQGGITGELFF
D: TRBD1
J: TRBJ2-2
V: TRBV29-1
size: many

DNA: TGTGCCAGCAGTGAAGCGGCAGGCAACTCCTACGAGCAGTACTTC
CDR3: CASSEAAGNSYEQYF
D: -
J: TRBJ2-7
V: TRBV2
size: -

DNA: TGTGCCAGCAGCTTAGATAGCGGACAAATCTACGAGCAGTACTTC
CDR3: CASSLDSGQIYEQYF
D: -
J: TRBJ2-7
V: TRBV7-2
size: many

DNA: TGCAGTGCTAGAGAGGGAGGGCGAAGGGTTGAGGCTTTCTTT
CDR3: CSAREGGRRVEAFF
D: -
J: TRBJ1-1
V: TRBV20-1
size: -

DNA: TGTGCCGGCAGCAAACGGGAGAACACTGAAGCTTTCTTT
CDR3: CAGSKRENTEAFF
D: -
J: TRBJ1-1
V: TRBV7-2
size: once

DNA: TGTGCCATCAGTGATAGCGGGACAACCTACGAGCAGTACTTC
CDR3: CAISDSGTTYEQYF
D: TRBD2
J: TRBJ2-7
V: TRBV10-3
size: many

DNA: TGTGCCAGCAGCGTAGGGAGACAGGGCGGTCAGCCCCAGCATTTT
CDR3: CASSVGRQGGQPQHF
D: TRBD1
J: TRBJ1-5
V: TRBV2
size: -

DNA: TGTGCCAGCAGCTTACGGGGGGCGATAACTGAAGCTTTCTTT
CDR3: CASSLRGAITEAFF
D: -
J: TRBJ1-1
V: TRBV7-9
size: many

DNA: TGCAGCGCCGAGCCCCAGGGGGTAAACACTGAAGCTTTCTTT
CDR3: CSAEPQGVNTEAFF
D: TRBD1
J: TRBJ1-1
V: TRBV29-1
size: -

DNA: TGCAGCGTTGAAGTATCAGGGGCCAACGTCCTGACTTTC
CDR3: CSVEVSGANVLTF
D: -
J: TRBJ2-6
V: TRBV29-1
size: -

DNA: TGTGCCAGCAGTCGAAGCGGGGATGTAGAAAAACTGTTTTTT
CDR3: CASSRSGDVEKLFF
D: -
J: TRBJ1-4
V: TRBV6-5
size: -

DNA: TGCGCCAGCAGTGAGTCGAGGGGGGGAGAGACCCAGTACTTC
CDR3: CASSESRGGETQYF
D: -
J: TRBJ2-5
V: TRBV10-2
size: many

DNA: TGTGCCAGCACCACAGGGGTTGGCTACACCTTC
CDR3: CASTTGVGYTF
D: TRBD1
J: TRBJ1-2
V: TRBV6-1
size: many

DNA: TGTGCCATCAGCATCACCGGGACTAGGGGCAACGTCCTGACTTTC
CDR3: CAISITGTRGNVLTF
D: TRBD2
J: TRBJ2-6
V: TRBV10-3
size: -

DNA: TGTGCCATCAGCACCGAGGGGCAGGGTAATTCACCCCTCCACTTT
CDR3: CAISTEGQGNSPLHF
D: -
J: TRBJ1-6
V: TRBV10-3
size: -

DNA: TGTGCCAGCAGCCTTAACATAGCGGGGTTCGCTTTCTTT
CDR3: CASSLNIAGFAFF
D: -
J: TRBJ1-1
V: TRBV7-9
size: -

DNA: TGCAGCCCCAGCAAGGGCAGGCAGACAAATAATTCACCCCTCCACTTT
CDR3: CSPSKGRQTNNSPLHF
D: -
J: TRBJ1-6
V: TRBV20-1
size: many

DNA: TGTGCCAGCAGCTTCGGACAAACTAGAAACACCATATATTTT
CDR3: CASSFGQTRNTIYF
D: -
J: TRBJ1-3
V: TRBV7-8
size: -